A selection of T cell receptor beta chains follows, all from one sample in a study of metastatic and nonmetastatic thyroid tumors. TCRdb used MiXCR to call clones anew from the PCR reads. The profile shows 7,000 or so clones, 18% of them singletons. Specimen: adjacent normal tissue. The receptors come from a male donor with papillary thyroid cancer or a benign thyroid nodule (not recorded which). Some clones in this sample may be carry-over from other donors' samples. Each CDR3 is given with its conserved first and last residue. The order of the fields is V gene, D gene, J gene, clone size, CDR3 DNA, CDR3 protein. D genes are given only for firm matches. Only some rows state a clone size, as once, few, many or a class for expanded clones.

>TRBV7-2|NA|TRBJ1-2|medium-sized
TGTGCCAGCAGCTTTTACGGGCTCTATGGCTACACCTTC
CASSFYGLYGYTF
>TRBV27|TRBD1|TRBJ1-1|many
TGTGCCAGCAAAGCACTTCTCGGAGGGGGCAAGACTGAAGCTTTCTTT
CASKALLGGGKTEAFF
>TRBV19|NA|TRBJ1-1|NA
TGTGCCAGCTCGGCACAGGGATGGAACACTGAAGCTTTCTTT
CASSAQGWNTEAFF
>TRBV6-2/TRBV6-3|NA|TRBJ2-7|many
TGTGCCAGCAGCCTATTTTATAGCGGAGAGCGGTACTTC
CASSLFYSGERYF
>TRBV5-1|NA|TRBJ1-3|few
TGCGCCAGCAGCTTGGCAGGGGACCTCTCGTACTCTGGAAACACCATATATTTT
CASSLAGDLSYSGNTIYF
>TRBV5-1|NA|TRBJ1-3|few
TGCGCCAGCAGCTTGGACAGCTCTGGAAACACCATATATTTT
CASSLDSSGNTIYF
>TRBV6-1|NA|TRBJ1-5|NA
TGTGCCAGCAGTGAAGGGTTAGGGAATCAGCCCCAGCATTTT
CASSEGLGNQPQHF
>TRBV27|NA|TRBJ1-6|few
TGTGCCAGCAGTTTAGTCCCAAGGAGATCACCCCTCCACTTT
CASSLVPRRSPLHF
>TRBV7-7|NA|TRBJ2-5|many
TGTGCTAGCAGCACGGGACTGGGAGAGACCCAGTACTTC
CASSTGLGETQYF
>TRBV6-1|TRBD1|TRBJ2-7|few
TGTGCCAGCAGTAGACAGGGGGTCTACGAGCAGTACTTC
CASSRQGVYEQYF
>TRBV28|TRBD2|TRBJ2-1|few
TGTGCCACCCACCCTGGGGGGGGCAATGAGCAGTTCTTC
CATHPGGGNEQFF
>TRBV29-1|NA|TRBJ2-2|few
TGCAGCGTTGAGGGGGGGGGCAACACCGGGGAGCTGTTTTTT
CSVEGGGNTGELFF
>TRBV2|TRBD2|TRBJ2-7|NA
TGTGCCACTAGCGGGGGCTTGTACGAGCAGTACTTC
CATSGGLYEQYF
>TRBV7-3|NA|TRBJ1-6|medium-sized
TGTGCCAGCAGCTTCGGCAGGGACAATTCACCCCTCCACTTT
CASSFGRDNSPLHF
>TRBV7-9|NA|TRBJ2-2|medium-sized
TGTGCCAGCACCGCGGACGGCTCACGAGGGGAGCTGTTTTTT
CASTADGSRGELFF
>TRBV27|TRBD1|TRBJ1-4|NA
TGTGCCAGCAGTAGGGGACAGGCGGCTAATGAAAAACTGTTTTTC
CASSRGQAANEKLFF
>TRBV7-2|NA|TRBJ1-4|NA
TGTGCCAGCAGGTTGGGGGATACAACTAATGAAAAACTGTTTTTT
CASRLGDTTNEKLFF
>TRBV28|TRBD1|TRBJ2-1|many
TGTGCCAGCAGTCTGGGACAGGGGGCTTGGAATGAGCAGTTCTTC
CASSLGQGAWNEQFF
>TRBV20-1|NA|TRBJ1-5|NA
TGCAGTGCTGACGGACGGAGTAGCAATCAGCCCCAGCATTTT
CSADGRSSNQPQHF
>TRBV9|TRBD1|TRBJ2-7|many
TGTGCCAGCAGCGACCCGGGACAGGGGGCGGAAGAGCAGTACTTC
CASSDPGQGAEEQYF
>TRBV5-1|TRBD1|TRBJ2-7|few
TGCGCCAGCAGCCCGGACAGGGAAGAGCAGTACTTC
CASSPDREEQYF
>TRBV5-1|NA|TRBJ2-5|many
TGCGCCAGCAGCTTGGCTCAGGGCGGGAAGACCCAGTACTTC
CASSLAQGGKTQYF
>TRBV10-3|NA|TRBJ1-3|many
TGTGCCATCAGTGAGTCAAGGGCAGGGAGTTTGGGATCTGGAAACACCATATATTTT
CAISESRAGSLGSGNTIYF
>TRBV18|NA|TRBJ2-5|many
TGTGCCAGCTCACCACCCACGGGGGGCTCGGGGGAGACCCAGTACTTC
CASSPPTGGSGETQYF
>TRBV5-4|NA|TRBJ2-7|many
TGTGCCAGCAGCTACGACATTACCTACGAGCAGTACTTC
CASSYDITYEQYF
>TRBV14|NA|TRBJ2-5|many
TGTGCCAGCAGCCAAGAAACTAGGGGGACCCAGTACTTC
CASSQETRGTQYF
>TRBV5-1|NA|TRBJ2-1|NA
TGCGCCAGCAGCCTAACAAATAGCGGAATCGGGTACAATGAGCAGTTCTTC
CASSLTNSGIGYNEQFF
>TRBV6-1|TRBD1|TRBJ2-7|large
TGTGCCAGCAGTTTCCGGGACAGGAGCTCCTACGAGCAGTACTTC
CASSFRDRSSYEQYF
>TRBV2|TRBD1|TRBJ2-7|NA
TGTGCCAGTCAATGGGACAGGTACTACGAGCAGTACTTC
CASQWDRYYEQYF
>TRBV2|NA|TRBJ2-1|few
TGTGCCAGCAGTGAATGGGATGAGCAGTTCTTC
CASSEWDEQFF
>TRBV20-1|TRBD1|TRBJ2-7|NA
TGCAGTGCTAGGGGGACAGGGGGCTTCGAGCAGTACTTC
CSARGTGGFEQYF
>TRBV20-1|NA|TRBJ2-7|NA
TGCAGTGCTAGTAGTAACGAGCAGTACTTC
CSASSNEQYF
>TRBV3-1|NA|TRBJ2-7|NA
TGTGCCAGCAGCCTCCAGACAGGCTACGAGCAGTACTTC
CASSLQTGYEQYF
>TRBV12-3/TRBV12-4|TRBD1|TRBJ1-2|many
TGTGCCAGCACCCCAGGGGGCGCTTTAGATTTCTATGGCTACACCTTC
CASTPGGALDFYGYTF
>TRBV11-2|NA|TRBJ2-7|NA
TGTGCCAGCAGCTTAGGAAGCCACGAGCAGTGCTTC
CASSLGSHEQCF
>TRBV20-1|TRBD2|TRBJ2-5|many
TGCAGTGCCGGAGGGGGACTAGCGGACCGGTACCAAGAGACCCAGTACTTC
CSAGGGLADRYQETQYF
>TRBV27|TRBD2|TRBJ2-3|medium-sized
TGTGCCAGCAGCCCTACTAGCGGGACGCTAGATACGCAGTATTTT
CASSPTSGTLDTQYF
>TRBV7-7|NA|TRBJ1-1|medium-sized
TGTGCTAGCAGGTCTCACACTGAAGCTTTCTTT
CASRSHTEAFF
>TRBV11-2|TRBD1|TRBJ2-7|NA
TGTGCCAGCACCCTAAGACAGGGGATAGGGTACGAGCAGTACTTC
CASTLRQGIGYEQYF
>TRBV7-2|NA|TRBJ1-6|medium-sized
TGTGCCAGCAGCTTAGGAGACTTGAGCTCCTATAATTCACCCCTCCACTTT
CASSLGDLSSYNSPLHF
>TRBV4-1|NA|TRBJ1-2|NA
TGCGCCAGCAGTCTTGCCAGTCCATCTAGCTATGGCTACACCTTC
CASSLASPSSYGYTF
>TRBV6-5|TRBD2|TRBJ2-1|few
TGTGCCAGCAGTTACTCGGCAGCGGGGGCGCCGGGTGAGCAGTTCTTC
CASSYSAAGAPGEQFF